This passage covers 18 T cell receptor beta chains from one sample sequenced in a study of response to subunit inactivated influenza vaccine. TCRdb fed the RT-PCR reads into MiXCR, producing one record per CDR3 protein. This table has roughly 780,000 distinct CDR3 sequences, 18% appearing once. The sequences come from PBMCs from blood, collected 4 to 6 days after vaccination. The receptor source for this set is a man aged 50 or older who received an inactivated influenza vaccine.

This rearrangement joins TRBV5-1 to TRBJ1-1, with a tentative D call TRBD1 (6 bases). V was clipped by 4 bases and J by 0 bases, with 13 bases between them. The V gene's germline CDR1 is SGHRS and CDR2 YFSETQ. This CDR3 comprises 15 residues. The CDR3 here is CASSLGDTLNTEAFF. CDR3 sequence (DNA): TGCGCCAGCAGCCTAGGGGACACCCTGAACACTGAAGCTTTCTTT.

This clonotype was observed at least ten times. This sequence joins TRBV12-3 or TRBV12-4 and TRBJ2-1; unclear D gene. The CDR3 covers 13 residues. V was pared by 3 bases and J by 12 bases, with 15 bases between. CDR3: CASSFFLEMAQFF. In nucleotides, the CDR3 is TGTGCCAGCAGTTTCTTTTTAGAGATGGCGCAGTTCTTC.

This clonotype has only a few counts. The chain joins TRBV6-5 to TRBJ1-2, with no clear D. The V gene lost 2 bases and the J gene lost 5 bases, with 9 bases spanning the gap. Per germline, CDR1 MNHEY and CDR2 SVGAGI. This CDR3 contains 13 residues. As DNA, the CDR3 is TGTGCCAGCAGTTACGATGTACGTTATGGCTACACCTTC. Translated: CASSYDVRYGYTF.

In this sample, this clonotype turned up many times. The chain couples TRBV7-2 to TRBJ1-6; possible D gene TRBD1, 6 bases. The CDR3 runs to 15 residues. V was shortened by 1 base and J by 10 bases, with 14 bases between the two germline ends. Germline loops: CDR1 SGHTA, CDR2 FQGNSA. CDR3 nucleotides: TGTGCCAGCAGCTTAGATTCGGGGGCAAGGTCACCCCTCCACTTT. It yields the protein CASSLDSGARSPLHF.

This clonotype was counted between two and nine times. The chain has TRBV12-3 or TRBV12-4 and TRBJ2-5; TRBD2 agrees at 9 bases. Trimming removed 6 bases from V and 5 bases from J; junction bases left unmatched: 7. The CDR3 is 14 amino acids. CDR3 coding DNA: TGTGCCAGCAGCCGAGGGACTAGCAGCGAGACCCAGTACTTC. Protein: CASSRGTSSETQYF.

This clonotype was picked up many times. The rearrangement joins TRBV5-5 to TRBJ1-5; D is uncertain. Trimming removed 0 bases at V and 4 bases at J, with 8 bases between. CDR1 is SGHKS and CDR2 is YYEKEE in the germline V gene (reference sequence). CDR3 length equals 14 residues. The CDR3 sequence: CASSLEGGNQPQHF. The CDR3 region has the DNA TGTGCCAGCAGCTTGGAGGGAGGGAATCAGCCCCAGCATTTT.

The J gene is TRBJ2-3, the V gene TRBV6-2 or TRBV6-3, with 9 bases identical to TRBD1. The germline gives CDR1 MNHEY, CDR2 SVGEGT. The CDR3 length is 15 residues. The V and J ends lost 4 bases and 4 bases, in that order; junction bases with no gene match: 6. The CDR3 protein is CASSSPRTGADTQYF. Written as DNA, the CDR3 is TGTGCCAGCAGTTCCCCGAGGACAGGGGCAGATACGCAGTATTTT.

This clonotype occurred a few times. This chain uses TRBV3-1 with TRBJ2-1; no definite D call. V shed 4 bases and J shed 6 bases, with 10 bases lying between them. The CDR3 has 13 residues. The germline gives CDR1 LGHDT, CDR2 YNNKEL (reference sequence). CDR3 in DNA: TGTGCCAGCAGCCCTGGACCCCCCAATGAGCAGTTCTTC. It translates to CASSPGPPNEQFF.

There are a few counts of this clonotype. This chain joins TRBV7-3 and TRBJ2-2; D ambiguous. This CDR3 has 14 amino acids. Per the germline V gene, CDR1 is SGHTA and CDR2 is FQGTGA. Trimming took off 5 bases at V and 0 bases at J, with 7 bases between the two ends. The DNA of the CDR3 is TGTGCCAGCAGCCCCCAGGCGAACACCGGGGAGCTGTTTTTT. Protein sequence: CASSPQANTGELFF.

This clonotype has a count of ten or more. The rearrangement links TRBV12-3 or TRBV12-4 to TRBJ2-4; D gene ambiguous. Deletions cut 11 bases from V and 7 bases from J, with 21 bases between. The CDR3 extends over 14 amino acids. CDR3 sequence: CASTPDPTWNIQYF. CDR3 coding DNA: TGTGCCTCAACCCCGGACCCAACCTGGAACATTCAGTACTTC.

This clonotype has a count of ten or more. V gene TRBV10-3 combines with J gene TRBJ2-3, with 9 positions matching TRBD1. The CDR3 consists of 15 residues. V was clipped by 6 bases and J by 3 bases; unmatched bases: 7. CDR1 ENHRY and CDR2 SYGVKD come from the germline V gene. CDR3 DNA sequence: TGTGCCATCAGACCCGGACAGGGGTCAACAGATACGCAGTATTTT. Protein sequence: CAIRPGQGSTDTQYF.

The V and J genes are TRBV12-3 or TRBV12-4 and TRBJ2-6, with a weak D call TRBD1 (5 bases). V shed 6 bases and J shed 1 base, with 13 bases lying between them. The CDR3 contains 16 residues. The CDR3 spells CASRTYGASGANVLTF. The DNA for the CDR3 is TGTGCCAGCAGAACCTATGGGGCTTCTGGGGCCAACGTCCTGACTTTC.

This clonotype was counted at least ten times. As DNA, the CDR3 is TGTGCCTACCAGGGGACAGGGATCAATGAGCAGTTCTTC. It yields the protein CAYQGTGINEQFF. This chain connects TRBV10-3 to TRBJ2-1, with 9 bases lining up with TRBD1. J gave up 6 bases and V 11 bases, and 8 bases lay outside the gene matches. This CDR3 comprises 13 residues. Germline loops: CDR1 ENHRY, CDR2 SYGVKD.

The chain is built from TRBV12-3 or TRBV12-4 and TRBJ2-7, with D tentatively TRBD2 (7 bases). This CDR3 has 14 amino acids. The V and J ends lost 5 bases and 6 bases respectively, with 17 bases between them. The CDR3: CASSEQGGVGEQYF. In nucleotides, the CDR3 is TGTGCCAGCAGTGAACAGGGAGGGGTGGGCGAGCAGTACTTC.

This chain links TRBV12-3 or TRBV12-4 with TRBJ1-2; 9 nucleotides align to TRBD1. Germline trimming cut 3 bases from V and 0 bases from J; bases unmatched to any gene: 5. The CDR3 loop spans 16 amino acids. The CDR3 loop reads CASSLHRGRANYGYTF. Here the CDR3 DNA reads TGTGCCAGCAGTTTGCACAGGGGGCGCGCTAACTATGGCTACACCTTC.

This clonotype has a handful of counts. The CDR3 loop is CASRVGSTDTQYF. In DNA form, the CDR3 reads TGCGCCAGCAGGGTGGGAAGCACAGATACGCAGTATTTT. The chain links TRBV5-1 to TRBJ2-3; D is unclear. CDR1 SGHRS and CDR2 YFSETQ come from the germline V gene. Trimming removed 5 bases at V and 0 bases at J, with 7 bases between. This CDR3 comprises 13 residues.

This sequence joins TRBV20-1 and TRBJ2-7; possibly TRBD2 for D (5 bases). With 5 bases removed from V and 7 bases from J, the gap between germline ends came to 15 bases. The length of the CDR3 is 12 residues. Germline CDR1 DFQATT, CDR2 SNEGSKA (reference sequence). The CDR3 loop reads CSARARTGEQYF. CDR3 nucleotide sequence: TGCAGTGCTCGGGCCCGGACGGGGGAGCAGTACTTC.

This clonotype has more than one count but fewer than ten. V usage is TRBV6-2 or TRBV6-3 and J usage is TRBJ2-7, with D perhaps TRBD1 (6 bases). The CDR3 spans 13 residues. Per the germline V gene, CDR1 is MNHEY and CDR2 is SVGEGT. V was shortened by 7 bases and J by 4 bases, with 14 bases between the two germline ends. In DNA form, the CDR3 reads TGTGCCAGCAAACCGACAGGATTATACGAGCAGTACTTC. Translated: CASKPTGLYEQYF.